A selection of T cell receptor beta chains follows, all from one sample in a study of cytomegalovirus exposure and HLA in healthy donors. Clones were sequenced by immunoSEQ multiplex PCR, and TCRdb holds only the in-frame ones, with some missing. The sample holds more than 200,000 clones, less than 85% seen once. Sequenced sample: PBMCs. The receptor source for this set is a girl aged 2 to 10 in good health and CMV-seronegative. CDR3s include the opening cysteine and the closing phenylalanine or tryptophan. A D gene is named only where the DNA matches it firmly. Some rows have no size entry. The others give once, few or many, or a class for an expanded clone.

TRBV7-9	NA	NA	TRBJ2-3	TGTGCCAGCAGCTGGCCCTTAGGGGTTTCCGGCGATACGCAGTATTTT	CASSWPLGVSGDTQYF
TRBV7-2	NA	NA	TRBJ2-3	TGTGCCAGCAGCTTAGCAAGGGGGGGCCTGCTAGATACGCAGTATTTT	CASSLARGGLLDTQYF
TRBV6-5	NA	NA	TRBJ1-2	TGTGCCAGCATACAGTATCGAACAGGATCGTATGGCTACACCTTC	CASIQYRTGSYGYTF
TRBV4-1	NA	NA	TRBJ1-1	TGCGCCAGCAGCTCTCCGGGACAAGGGAACACTGAAGCTTTCTTT	CASSSPGQGNTEAFF
TRBV18	NA	TRBD1	TRBJ2-7	TGTGCCAGCTCGACCGGGACAGGGAACGGGGAGCAGTACTTC	CASSTGTGNGEQYF
TRBV12-5	NA	TRBD1	TRBJ1-5	TGTGCTAGTGGTTTGGTTGCAGGGGGCGGACAGCCCCAGCATTTT	CASGLVAGGGQPQHF
TRBV6-1	NA	NA	TRBJ2-5	TGTGCCAGCAGTGAATACCTAGACCCCTCGGGGGAGCAGTACTTC	CASSEYLDPSGEQYF
TRBV5-1	NA	TRBD1	TRBJ1-2	TGCGCCAGCAGCTCCTGGACAGGGGGCACCCCGCATGGCTACACCTTC	CASSSWTGGTPHGYTF
TRBV15	NA	TRBD2	TRBJ2-7	TGTGCCACCCCCCATAGCGGGATGTACTACGAGCAGTACTTC	CATPHSGMYYEQYF
TRBV7-9	NA	NA	TRBJ1-1	TGTGCCAGCAGCCCGGGACACAAGAACACTGAAGCTTTCTTT	CASSPGHKNTEAFF
TRBV6-5	NA	NA	TRBJ1-2	TGTGCCAGCAAGTCCTCAGGGGATGGCTACACCTTC	CASKSSGDGYTF
TRBV18	NA	TRBD2	TRBJ2-7	TGTGCCAGCTCACACGAGGGAGGGTTCGTCTACGAGCAGTACTTC	CASSHEGGFVYEQYF
TRBV12-5	NA	NA	TRBJ2-7	TGTGCTAGTGGTTTTCCAGGGGTCGAGCAGTACTTC	CASGFPGVEQYF
TRBV27	NA	TRBD1	TRBJ1-2	TGTGCCAGCAGTCACATCTTGGGGGGACAGTCAAACCCTAACTATGGCTACACCTTC	CASSHILGGQSNPNYGYTF
TRBV6-6	NA	TRBD2	TRBJ2-7	TGTGCCAGCAGCCGGAGCCGACTAGCGGGAGTTTACGAGCAGTACTTC	CASSRSRLAGVYEQYF
TRBV7-9	NA	TRBD1	TRBJ1-4	TGTGCCAGCAGCTTACGACAGGGGTCTTACGAAAAACTGTTTTTT	CASSLRQGSYEKLFF
TRBV19	NA	TRBD2	TRBJ2-5	TGTGCCAGTTCACTAGCGACCCATCAAGAGACCCAGTACTTC	CASSLATHQETQYF
TRBV9	NA	TRBD2	TRBJ2-1	TGTGCCAGCAGCGTGGCGGGAGGGGTTGGTGAGCAGTTCTTC	CASSVAGGVGEQFF
TRBV7-7	NA	NA	TRBJ1-2	TGTGCCAGCAGCCCCAGTGGGGCCTCCGCCGCCAGATCCTATGGCTACACCTTC	CASSPSGASAARSYGYTF
TRBV30	NA	NA	TRBJ1-2	TGTGCCTGGAGTGAGGTGCATGCAGGAAAATATGGCTACACCTTC	CAWSEVHAGKYGYTF
TRBV5-1	NA	NA	TRBJ2-7	TGCGCCAGCAGCCCCCAGGGGAGCTACGAGCAGTACTTC	CASSPQGSYEQYF
TRBV19	NA	NA	TRBJ1-5	TGTGCCAGTAACACAAACTCGGGGGGCGCAGAGCCCCAGCATTTT	CASNTNSGGAEPQHF
TRBV19	NA	TRBD2	TRBJ2-1	TGTGCCAGTAGAACGACTAGCGGGGGGGCTAATGAGCAGTTCTTC	CASRTTSGGANEQFF
TRBV6-5	NA	TRBD2	TRBJ2-1	TGTGCCAGCAGTTATCTAGCGGCTTACAATGAGCAGTTCTTC	CASSYLAAYNEQFF
TRBV5-6	NA	NA	TRBJ1-2	TGTGCCAGCAGCTTGGCAGGCTATGGCTACACCTTC	CASSLAGYGYTF
TRBV2	NA	NA	TRBJ2-7	TGTGCCACCAGCCCTGGATTTCTGACAGAGCTGACCTACGAGCAGTACTTC	CATSPGFLTELTYEQYF
TRBV11-1	NA	NA	TRBJ2-1	TGTGCCAGCAGCTTACGTACAAACAATGAGCAGTTCTTC	CASSLRTNNEQFF
TRBV6-5	NA	NA	TRBJ2-7	TGTGCCAGCAGTCGGGAGTTTCGCTACGAGCAGTACTTC	CASSREFRYEQYF
TRBV10-1	NA	NA	TRBJ2-1	TGCGCCAGCAGTGAAGGCCCCTGGGCCCCGAGCTCCTACAATGAGCAGTTCTTC	CASSEGPWAPSSYNEQFF
TRBV19	NA	TRBD1	TRBJ1-1	TGTGCCAGTAGTCCCCGGACAGGGGGCGGCACTGAAGCTTTCTTT	CASSPRTGGGTEAFF
TRBV6-1	few	NA	TRBJ1-1	TGTGCCAGCAGTGCCCGGGGGGAGGAGTCTGAAGCTTTCTTT	CASSARGEESEAFF
TRBV29-1	NA	TRBD1	TRBJ1-1	TGCAGCGTTGGGGCGGACAGGGGGTTCACTGAAGCTTTCTTT	CSVGADRGFTEAFF
TRBV21-1	once	NA	TRBJ1-4	TGTGCCAGCAGCAAGGAACCCCGCCAGACAATTTCTAATGAAAAACTGTTTTTT	CASSKEPRQTISNEKLFF
TRBV7-2	NA	NA	TRBJ1-2	TGTGCCAGCAGCTTAGGGGGGCAGGCCTATGGCTACACCTTC	CASSLGGQAYGYTF
TRBV27	NA	TRBD1	TRBJ1-3	TGTGCCAGCAGAAGAGCAGGGGGCGAAGACACCATATATTTT	CASRRAGGEDTIYF